The 20 T cell receptor beta chains given below trace back to one sample, sequenced in a study of T cell responses to AZD1222 COVID-19 vaccine. Sequencing was performed with immunoSEQ multiplex PCR; in TCRdb, only in-frame clones are kept and a portion is missing. The table records 150,000 or so clones, about 90% of them present only once. Sequencing used peripheral blood, obtained on day 0 of AZD1222 vaccination. The receptors stem from an adult in good health.

This rearrangement joins TRBV10-3 to TRBJ1-2, with TRBD1 matching 7 bases. V dropped 2 bases and J dropped 7; count of bases not matched to a gene: 7. Per germline, CDR1 ENHRY and CDR2 SYGVKD. The CDR3 totals 14 residues. This CDR3 is CAISEDRVSRGYTF. CDR3 nucleotide sequence: TGTGCCATCAGTGAGGACAGGGTGTCGCGTGGCTACACCTTC.

This clone has just one count. J is TRBJ1-1 and V is TRBV19; 7 bases map to TRBD1. Per germline, CDR1 LNHDA and CDR2 SQIVND (reference sequence). With V trimmed by 5 bases and J by 7 bases, 10 bases remained unmatched. CDR3 length: 14 amino acids. This chain's CDR3 is CASSLTGVRGEAFF. In nucleotides, the CDR3 is TGTGCCAGTAGTCTCACAGGGGTTCGGGGTGAAGCTTTCTTT. The full variable domain, in which reference TRBV19 and TRBJ1-1 provide the parts outside the CDR3, is DGGITQSPKYLFRKEGQNVTLSCEQNLNHDAMYWYRQDPGQGLRLIYYSQIVNDFQKGDIAEGYSVSREKKESFPLTVTSAQKNPTAFYLCASSLTGVRGEAFFGQGTRLTVV.

This chain links TRBV29-1 with TRBJ2-3; D call uncertain. The germline V gene has CDR1 SQVTM and CDR2 ANQGSEA. The ends were cut back, 2 bases at V and 2 bases at J, with 14 bases in the middle. This CDR3 spans 15 amino acids. The CDR3 loop is CSVERAAVLTDTQYF. CDR3 in DNA: TGCAGCGTTGAAAGGGCGGCAGTACTCACAGATACGCAGTATTTT.

The V gene is TRBV5-1, the J gene TRBJ1-1; D perhaps matches TRBD1 (5 bases). Germline V gives CDR1 SGHRS, CDR2 YFSETQ. CDR3 length: 15 residues. The V and J ends lost 4 bases and 0 bases respectively, with 13 bases between them. Here the CDR3 reads CASSTITGLNTEAFF. CDR3 in DNA: TGCGCCAGCAGCACGATTACAGGACTGAACACTGAAGCTTTCTTT. Full variable domain (remainder filled in from reference TRBV5-1 and TRBJ1-1): KAGVTQTPRYLIKTRGQQVTLSCSPISGHRSVSWYQQTPGQGLQFLFEYFSETQRNKGNFPGRFSGRQFSNSRSEMNVSTLELGDSALYLCASSTITGLNTEAFFGQGTRLTVV.

V and J are TRBV19 and TRBJ1-2; TRBD1 matches at 10 bases. V dropped 6 bases and J dropped 7; count of bases not matched to a gene: 8. The CDR3 covers 14 residues. CDR1 is LNHDA and CDR2 is SQIVND in the germline V gene (reference sequence). The CDR3 nucleotides are TGTGCCAGTAGCCTGACAGGGGGCGCCTTTGGCTACACCTTC. Translation: CASSLTGGAFGYTF.

The V gene is TRBV5-1, the J gene TRBJ1-3; weak D call: TRBD1 (5 bases). The CDR3 length is 14 residues. CDR1 SGHRS and CDR2 YFSETQ come from the germline V gene. V lost 0 bases and J 6 bases, leaving 10 bases between the germline ends. CDR3 protein: CASSLVGGENTIYF. DNA of the CDR3: TGCGCCAGCAGCTTGGTTGGGGGTGAAAACACCATATATTTT.

The chain uses TRBV7-8 and TRBJ2-4, with D perhaps matching TRBD1 (6 bases). V was cut by 4 bases and J by 8 bases, with 15 bases left in between. Per germline, CDR1 SGHVS and CDR2 FQNEAQ. The CDR3 extends over 14 amino acids. The CDR3 is CASSSGTSKDIQYF. The CDR3 coding sequence is TGTGCCAGCAGCTCGGGGACATCTAAGGACATTCAGTACTTC.

The V gene is TRBV6-5, the J gene TRBJ1-1; 8 nucleotides line up with TRBD1. The junction had 9 bases not matched to a gene; V was cut back by 6 bases and J by 6 bases. Germline V CDR1 and CDR2: MNHEY, SVGAGI. The length of the CDR3 is 14 residues. The CDR3 DNA reads as TGTGCCAGCAGCCCCCCAGGGGGCAGGGCTGAAGCTTTCTTT. Translation: CASSPPGGRAEAFF.

The chain links TRBV14 to TRBJ1-3, with D hard to call. Per germline, CDR1 SGHDN and CDR2 FVKESK. The V and J ends lost 0 bases and 1 base respectively, with 13 bases between them. The CDR3 is 17 amino acids. The CDR3 is CASSQDGRRPSGNTIYF. The CDR3 DNA sequence: TGTGCCAGCAGCCAAGACGGCCGGCGTCCTTCTGGAAACACCATATATTTT.

This chain uses TRBV30 with TRBJ1-6; D uncertain. Germline V gives CDR1 GTSNPN, CDR2 SVGIG (reference sequence). Between the trimmed V and J ends, which lost 0 bases and 7 bases, there was a span of 10 bases. This CDR3 has 14 residues. The CDR3 loop is CAWSVLTLNSPLHF. As DNA, the CDR3 is TGTGCCTGGAGTGTATTAACGTTGAATTCACCCCTCCACTTT. Full variable domain (remainder filled in from reference TRBV30 and TRBJ1-6): SQTIHQWPATLVQPVGSPLSLECTVEGTSNPNLYWYRQAAGRGLQLLFYSVGIGQISSEVPQNLSASRPQDRQFILSSKKLLLSDSGFYLCAWSVLTLNSPLHFGNGTRLTVT.

The V and J genes are TRBV28 and TRBJ2-7; D call uncertain. The V end was cut by 6 bases, the J end by 7 bases, with 19 bases between. The CDR3 is made up of 14 amino acids. Germline-derived CDR1 and CDR2 are MDHEN and SYDVKM. DNA of the CDR3: TGTGCCAGCAGCCCAATCGTCCCAAACTATGAGCAGTACTTC. Its protein product is CASSPIVPNYEQYF.

This clone was found a few times. The chain carries TRBV19 and TRBJ2-1; maybe TRBD1 (6 bases). Germline assignment: CDR1 LNHDA and CDR2 SQIVND (reference sequence). The CDR3 runs 15 residues. V lost 5 bases to trimming and J lost 1 base, with 12 bases between them. CDR3 residues: CASSGQLGSYNEQFF. DNA for the CDR3: TGTGCCAGTAGTGGACAGTTGGGATCCTACAATGAGCAGTTCTTC.

The chain joins TRBV6-2 or TRBV6-3 to TRBJ1-6, with unresolved D. V lost 2 bases, J lost 9 bases, and 11 bases lay in between. The CDR3 has 14 residues. Germline-derived CDR1 and CDR2 are MNHEY and SVGEGT. CDR3 DNA sequence: TGTGCCAGCAGTTACAGGGAATTGGCTTCACCCCTCCACTTT. Translated: CASSYRELASPLHF.

The V and J genes are TRBV4-3 and TRBJ2-3, with 8 bases matching TRBD1. V was pared by 4 bases and J by 5 bases, with 2 bases of the junction left unmatched. This CDR3 has 13 residues. Looked up from germline, CDR1 is LGHNA and CDR2 is YSLEER. The DNA for the CDR3 is TGCGCCAGCAGCCGGGACAGGCAAGATACGCAGTATTTT. It encodes CASSRDRQDTQYF.

The rearrangement links TRBV28 to TRBJ1-2; unclear D gene. V lost 5 bases, J lost 0 bases, and 7 bases lay in between. CDR1 and CDR2 from the germline V gene are MDHEN and SYDVKM. The CDR3 length is 13 residues. CDR3 sequence: CASSGGANYGYTF. In nucleotides, the CDR3 is TGTGCCAGCAGTGGCGGTGCTAACTATGGCTACACCTTC.

V is TRBV4-3 and J is TRBJ2-7; no clear D gene. Trimming took off 4 bases at V and 0 bases at J, with 13 bases between the two ends. The CDR3 spans 15 residues. Germline assignment: CDR1 LGHNA and CDR2 YSLEER. The CDR3 DNA sequence: TGCGCCAGCAGCCCGTCCCTGATTGACTCCTACGAGCAGTACTTC. As protein: CASSPSLIDSYEQYF.

V and J are TRBV7-2 and TRBJ2-1; 10 bases align to TRBD2. The CDR3 is made up of 16 amino acids. Germline-derived CDR1 and CDR2 are SGHTA and FQGNSA. Losses at the gene ends were 2 bases for V and 4 bases for J; bases not matched to a gene: 5. DNA of the CDR3: TGTGCCAGCAGCTTAATCGCTAGCGGGAGATACAATGAGCAGTTCTTC. Encoded protein: CASSLIASGRYNEQFF.

This clone has a handful of counts. V and J are TRBV5-1 and TRBJ1-2, with 9 bases matching TRBD1. The ends lost 1 base at V and 3 bases at J; junction bases unmatched: 7. The CDR3 spans 16 residues. The V gene's germline CDR1 is SGHRS and CDR2 YFSETQ. This CDR3 is CASSLSPGQGDYGYTF. The CDR3 region has the DNA TGCGCCAGCAGCTTGTCCCCGGGACAGGGAGACTATGGCTACACCTTC. Using reference TRBV5-1 and TRBJ1-2 for the parts outside the CDR3, the full variable domain is KAGVTQTPRYLIKTRGQQVTLSCSPISGHRSVSWYQQTPGQGLQFLFEYFSETQRNKGNFPGRFSGRQFSNSRSEMNVSTLELGDSALYLCASSLSPGQGDYGYTFGSGTRLTVV.

The chain joins TRBV5-1 to TRBJ1-4; no definite D call. Germline V gene lookup returns CDR1 SGHRS and CDR2 YFSETQ. This CDR3 region has 14 residues. The V gene lost 0 bases and the J gene lost 8 bases, with 11 bases spanning the gap. CDR3 sequence (DNA): TGCGCCAGCAGCTTGGGTGGGAGAAGGGAAAAACTGTTTTTT. Translation: CASSLGGRREKLFF.

The rearrangement joins TRBV30 to TRBJ2-5; the match to TRBD2 covers 13 bases. The CDR3 covers 16 residues. After removal of 1 base from V and 2 bases from J, the junction contained 4 bases not matched to a gene. The germline V gene has CDR1 GTSNPN and CDR2 SVGIG (reference sequence). CDR3 nucleotides: TGTGCCTGGAGTGCAGGGACTAGCGGGGCACAAGAGACCCAGTACTTC. Protein sequence: CAWSAGTSGAQETQYF.